The rows below give T cell receptor beta chains drawn from one sample of a study of cytomegalovirus exposure and HLA in healthy donors. The assay was immunoSEQ multiplex PCR, and TCRdb's table has in-frame clones only and misses some. There are about 120,000 clones in the sample; approximately 80% occur only once, and under 6.5% lies in the top ten. Sequenced sample: PBMCs. Every receptor here comes from a man younger than 30 in good health and CMV-seropositive. CDR3s include the opening cysteine and the closing phenylalanine or tryptophan. The D gene is left open where the match is weak. Rows may omit the clone size; those that give it use once, few, many or a size class.

v_call,j_call,clone_size,d_call,cdr3_nt,cdr3_aa
TRBV19,TRBJ1-1,.,.,TGTGCCTCCCAGCGGCGGGGGACGGTAAGGATGAACACTGAAGCTTTCTTT,CASQRRGTVRMNTEAFF
TRBV10-3,TRBJ2-1,.,.,TGTGCCATCGGTCCGAGTAACAGGGAGTGGGATGAGCAGTTCTTC,CAIGPSNREWDEQFF
TRBV9,TRBJ2-1,.,.,TGTGCCAGCAGCGTAGGGGGTGGGAGCTCCTACAATGAGCAGTTCTTC,CASSVGGGSSYNEQFF
TRBV6-5,TRBJ1-4,few,.,TGTGCCAGCAGTTACTCGAGCACAGCAACTAATGAAAAACTGTTTTTT,CASSYSSTATNEKLFF
TRBV29-1,TRBJ1-1,.,TRBD1,TGCAGCGGGGACAGGGCGGACACTGAAGCTTTCTTT,CSGDRADTEAFF
TRBV25-1,TRBJ1-2,once,.,TGTGCCAGCGGCAGGGTGAACGGCTACACCTTC,CASGRVNGYTF
TRBV7-9,TRBJ1-5,.,TRBD1,TGTGCCAGCAGCCGACAGGGGGGAGAAAATCAGCCCCAGCATTTT,CASSRQGGENQPQHF
TRBV29-1,TRBJ1-1,.,.,TGCAGCGCCCGTTATGGGAGTAGCACTGAAGCTTTCTTT,CSARYGSSTEAFF
TRBV20-1,TRBJ1-2,.,TRBD1,TGCAGTGCTCAGGGGGCGCGTGGCTACACCTTC,CSAQGARGYTF
TRBV28,TRBJ1-1,.,TRBD1,TGTGCCAGCAGAATTCCGACAGGGCACACTGAAGCTTTCTTT,CASRIPTGHTEAFF
TRBV7-2,TRBJ2-5,.,TRBD1,TGTGCCAGCAGCTTAGTGTGGGGACAGGGGGCAGGGCAGTACTTC,CASSLVWGQGAGQYF
TRBV4-1,TRBJ2-7,.,TRBD1,TGCGCCAGCAGCCAGGCCAGGGGACAGGACGTCAACGAGCAGTACTTC,CASSQARGQDVNEQYF
TRBV9,TRBJ2-1,.,TRBD2,TGTGCCAGCAGCGAGGGGACTAGCGGAAGACAGTTCTTC,CASSEGTSGRQFF
TRBV25-1,TRBJ2-1,.,.,TGTGCCAGCAATAATTTTGGGGACACAATCAATGAGCAGTTCTTC,CASNNFGDTINEQFF
TRBV6-1,TRBJ2-5,.,TRBD1,TGTGCCAGCATCCCCTTCGGGGACAGCTATAAGCAGTACTTC,CASIPFGDSYKQYF
TRBV15,TRBJ1-1,.,.,TGTGCCACCAGCGGACTACAGGTCCGGAACACTGAAGCTTTCTTT,CATSGLQVRNTEAFF
TRBV5-1,TRBJ2-2,.,.,TGCGCCAGCAGCTTGGCTCGCGTGTCAGGGGTGGGACCCGGGGAGCTGTTTTTT,CASSLARVSGVGPGELFF
TRBV7-9,TRBJ1-2,.,TRBD1,TGTGCCAGCAGCTCCCCAGGCCGACAGGGGGCCTTTGGCTACACCTTC,CASSSPGRQGAFGYTF
TRBV4-1,TRBJ2-7,once,TRBD1,TGCGCCAGCAGCCAAGCGCTACAGGGGAAAAGCTCCTACGAGCAGTACTTC,CASSQALQGKSSYEQYF
TRBV9,TRBJ1-5,.,.,TGTGCCAGCAGCGTAGGCGCGGGATCTCAGCCCCAGCATTTT,CASSVGAGSQPQHF
TRBV2,TRBJ1-2,.,.,TGTGCCAGCAGTGAGCACAGGGACGGCTATGGCTACACCTTC,CASSEHRDGYGYTF
TRBV4-1,TRBJ2-5,.,TRBD2,TGCGCCAGCAGCCAAGATATAGCGGGGGGACAAGAGACCCAGTACTTC,CASSQDIAGGQETQYF
TRBV10-2,TRBJ2-7,once,TRBD1,TGCGCCAGCAGTGTTGGGACAGCGCTGAGCACCTACGAGCAGTACTTC,CASSVGTALSTYEQYF
TRBV30,TRBJ2-2,few,TRBD1,TGTGCCTGGAGTGGTGGACAGGGGACCGGGGAGCTGTTTTTT,CAWSGGQGTGELFF
TRBV18,TRBJ2-5,.,TRBD1,TGTGCCAGCTCACCAGGGACAGGGTCGCGAGAGACCCAGTACTTC,CASSPGTGSRETQYF
TRBV19,TRBJ2-1,few,TRBD2,TGTGCCAGTAGTATACCCCCCCGGCTAGCGGGAGGGCAGAGTGAGCAGTTCTTC,CASSIPPRLAGGQSEQFF
TRBV11-3,TRBJ2-5,.,TRBD2,TGTGCCAGCAGCTCCTCGGGAGGAGAGACCCAGTACTTC,CASSSSGGETQYF
TRBV2,TRBJ2-1,.,TRBD1,TGTGCCAGCAGAGGGGAAGGGACAGGGCTCTTCTTC,CASRGEGTGLFF
TRBV6-5,TRBJ1-2,once,.,TGTGCCAGCAGACCTGGGCAGTACTATGGCTACACCTTC,CASRPGQYYGYTF
TRBV4-1,TRBJ1-1,few,.,TGCGCCAGCAGCGGGCAGATGAACACTGAAGCTTTCTTT,CASSGQMNTEAFF
TRBV21-1,TRBJ2-1,.,.,TGTGCCAGCAGCAAAACCGGGACACCTGTTAGCTCCTACAATGAGCAGTTCTTC,CASSKTGTPVSSYNEQFF
TRBV13,TRBJ1-5,.,.,TGTGCCAGCAGCGCGAGTCCCGGCGGCCAGCCCCAGCATTTT,CASSASPGGQPQHF
TRBV29-1,TRBJ2-7,few,.,TGCAGCGTTGAGGGGCCAGGGCAGGGCATCACCTACGAGCAGTACTTC,CSVEGPGQGITYEQYF
TRBV5-6,TRBJ2-7,.,TRBD1,TGTGCCAGCAGCTTCCGGGACAGGACTCACTACGAGCAGTACTTC,CASSFRDRTHYEQYF
TRBV2,TRBJ1-4,once,TRBD1,TGTGCCAGCAGTGAACAGGGGGCGGTTGAAAAACTGTTTTTT,CASSEQGAVEKLFF
TRBV7-8,TRBJ1-1,.,.,TGTGCCAGCAGCTTAAATAATCCCCCAGGGGTCGTCGCTTTCTTT,CASSLNNPPGVVAFF
TRBV30,TRBJ2-5,few,.,TGTGCCTGGAGTGTATCGCGGCAGCAAGAGACCCAGTACTTC,CAWSVSRQQETQYF
TRBV2,TRBJ2-7,.,.,TGTGCCAGCAGTCCCGGGGCCGGGGGTCCCTACGAGCAGTACTTC,CASSPGAGGPYEQYF
TRBV19,TRBJ2-7,once,.,TGTGCCAGTAGTATAAGGGCAGGGCGAGTTTACGAGCAGTACTTC,CASSIRAGRVYEQYF
TRBV12-5,TRBJ2-3,.,.,TGTGCTAGTGGTTTGGACAGGGGACTAGTCAAGGCAGATACGCAGTATTTT,CASGLDRGLVKADTQYF
TRBV7-8,TRBJ1-1,.,.,TGTGCCAGCAGCTTAATCAAGAACACTGAAGCTTTCTTT,CASSLIKNTEAFF
TRBV4-2,TRBJ1-3,.,.,TGTGCCAGCAGCAGCACGACACGGTCGAACTCTGGAAACACCATATATTTT,CASSSTTRSNSGNTIYF
TRBV19,TRBJ1-5,.,TRBD1,TGTGCCAGTAGTAACCGGGACAGGGGGCTTGCTCAGCCCCAGCATTTT,CASSNRDRGLAQPQHF
TRBV7-2,TRBJ2-4,.,.,TGTGCCAGCAGCAGAGATATAAAAAACATTCAGTACTTC,CASSRDIKNIQYF
TRBV4-1,TRBJ2-1,.,.,TGCGCCAGCAGGGGACTCGCATCCTACAATGAGCAGTTCTTC,CASRGLASYNEQFF
TRBV15,TRBJ1-2,.,.,TGTGCCACCAGCAGAGATCAGGGGTTGGCGGACTATGGCTACACCTTC,CATSRDQGLADYGYTF
TRBV30,TRBJ1-1,.,.,TGTGCCTGGAGCCGGGTGGGGCAGGGGATTCGGGAAGCTTTCTTT,CAWSRVGQGIREAFF
TRBV7-3,TRBJ2-1,.,.,TGTGCCAGCAGCTCAAGGGGGGGCTCCTACAATGAGCAGTTCTTC,CASSSRGGSYNEQFF
TRBV5-4,TRBJ1-1,.,.,TGTGCCAGCAGCTTGGCTGCCCAGGGGAACACTGAAGCTTTCTTT,CASSLAAQGNTEAFF
TRBV5-6,TRBJ1-1,.,.,TGTGCCAGCAGCTTATTAGCGTTGAACACTGAAGCTTTCTTT,CASSLLALNTEAFF